Described below is a single T cell receptor beta chain sequence and its context. The source of the sample is a study of PD-1 blockade in classical Hodgkin lymphoma. In germline, CDR1 is SGHTA, CDR2 FQGNSA. The germline V and J ends were trimmed by 5 bases and 0 bases, with 14 bases remaining between them. This CDR3 region has 16 residues. Sequencing used immunoSEQ multiplex PCR; TCRdb keeps in-frame clones, though not all of them. The sample includes 95,000 to 100,000 clones, roughly 90% of them seen just once. Each patient's relapse followed autologous stem cell transplantation, and brentuximab vedotin exposure varied.

The chain employs TRBV7-2 and TRBJ1-3, with D uncertain. The TCR comes from a human donor with classical Hodgkin lymphoma. This material consisted of peripheral blood mononuclear cells (PBMCs), taken before the second cycle of nivolumab. The CDR3 loop is CASSPGRGSSGNTIYF. DNA of the CDR3: TGTGCCAGCAGCCCCGGGCGGGGTAGCTCTGGAAACACCATATATTTT. Filled out from reference TRBV7-2 and TRBJ1-3, the complete variable domain reads GAGVSQSPSNKVTEKGKDVELRCDPISGHTALYWYRQSLGQGLEFLIYFQGNSAPDKSGLPSDRFSAERTGGSVSTLTIQRTQQEDSAVYLCASSPGRGSSGNTIYFGEGSWLTVV.